This T cell receptor (beta chain) emerged from a study of blood T cell repertoires in COVID-19. Assay: immunoSEQ multiplex PCR; the TCRdb copy retains only in-frame clones and omits some. The repertoire holds hundreds of thousands of clones, roughly 87% seen once, with roughly 3% in the top ten. This receptor was identified in a man aged 18 to 29 with active or convalescent COVID-19. The material sequenced was peripheral blood.

The CDR3 spells CASSPGTGVEQYF. CDR3 DNA: TGTGCCAGCAGCCCGGGGACAGGGGTCGAGCAGTACTTC. The gene calls are TRBV11-1 and TRBJ2-7; 10 bases fit TRBD1. Germline V lookup: CDR1 SGHAT, CDR2 FQDESV (reference sequence). The junction had 4 bases not matched to a gene; V was cut back by 5 bases and J by 6 bases. This CDR3 region has 13 residues. Combining the CDR3 with reference TRBV11-1 and TRBJ2-7 gives the whole variable domain EAEVAQSPRYKITEKSQAVAFWCDPISGHATLYWYRQILGQGPELLVQFQDESVVDDSQLPKDRFSAERLKGVDSTLKIQPAELGDSAMYLCASSPGTGVEQYFGPGTRLTVT.